This T cell receptor beta chain was sequenced for a study of blood T cell repertoires in COVID-19. Study summary: Italy, Spain and the United States were the sources of the convalescent and acute COVID-19 samples. The cDNA or gDNA used as material had been derived from T cells, B-cell-depleted T cells, or PBMCs.

Germline CDR1 and CDR2: MNHNS and SASEGT. The germline V and J ends were trimmed by 0 bases and 5 bases, with 9 bases remaining between them. The CDR3 extends over 14 amino acids. In the original workflow: From reference gene primer amplification, estimates of nucleated cell counts were derived. The protocol was immunoSEQ multiplex PCR, while the TCRdb copy is restricted to in-frame clones and leaves out a portion. D and trimming were read from the DNA, whereas the V and J calls and clone size are those reported in that table. The table lists about 55,000 clones, roughly 89% of them singletons. Sequenced sample: peripheral blood. J is TRBJ2-3 and V is TRBV6-1; a possible D gene is TRBD2 (5 bases). This TCR was recovered from a man older than 75 with acute or convalescent COVID-19. The CDR3 here is CASSEARVGDTQYF. DNA for the CDR3: TGTGCCAGCAGTGAAGCGAGGGTAGGAGATACGCAGTATTTT.